The sequence of this TCR beta chain was determined in a study of identical twins. The study's findings and limits: The same donors were not followed; conclusions instead depended on cross-sectional statistical analysis.

Only a few counts were recorded for this clonotype. Its antigen is as yet unknown. Unique molecular identifiers were present on the cDNA, and a universal primer site came from template switching. MiXCR, run by TCRdb on the 5' RACE reads, gives a single entry per CDR3 protein. The table lists around 530,000 distinct CDR3 sequences, approximately 14% of them singletons, with roughly 0.46% in the top ten. The same data also went into a second study, on yellow fever vaccine responses in identical twins.

The clonotype originates from a woman under 30 in good health. Sequencing was performed on CD4+ T cells sorted from blood.

The CDR3 DNA follows: TGTGCCATCAGTGTCGGGACAGGGGGCGACTCTGGGGCCAACGTCCTGACTTTC. This codes for CAISVGTGGDSGANVLTF. The chain recombines TRBV10-3 with TRBJ2-6; 12 bases map to TRBD1. Germline values: CDR1 ENHRY, CDR2 SYGVKD. CDR3 length: 18 residues. V gave up 4 bases and J gave up 0 bases; unmatched junction bases: 4.